This T cell receptor (beta chain) came from a study of early T cells in non-severe SARS-CoV-2 infection. General study results and limits: Private and CD4 specificities were missed by VDJdb matching, skewed to anti-spike CD8.

The TCR library protocol was used to attach unique molecular identifiers. These identifiers were attached to individual cDNA molecules. TCRdb analysed the 5' RACE reads with MiXCR anew, one entry per CDR3 protein. Here the sample spans some 100,000 distinct CDR3 sequences, around 15% being singletons. There are a few counts of this clonotype. The antigen is unknown. Germline assignment: CDR1 SGHRS and CDR2 YFSETQ. CDR3 length: 13 amino acids. V gave up 4 bases and J gave up 1 base, with 8 bases separating them. This receptor was taken from an adult who was a healthcare worker with PCR-confirmed SARS-CoV-2 infection or an uninfected control (not recorded which). The chain carries TRBV5-1 and TRBJ1-1; tentative D call: TRBD1 (5 bases). Specimen: whole blood. The DNA for the CDR3 is TGCGCCAGCAGCCAACAGGAGAACACTGAAGCTTTCTTT. Translation gives CASSQQENTEAFF.